The present entry profiles one TCR beta chain with its context. Its antigen remains unknown. PCR primers comprised 60 Vbeta and 13 Jbeta primers. Authors' processing steps: Later work found 65 million to 85 million unique TCR beta chains, with 9.5 million to 12 million shared. Assay: immunoSEQ multiplex PCR; the TCRdb copy retains only in-frame clones and omits some. D and trimming come from the DNA, and the V and J calls and clone size come from that table. The repertoire has 150,000 to 200,000 clones, roughly nine tenths of them found once; the top ten carry 0.2% to 0.3%. This CDR3 is built from 14 residues. Germline V gene data show CDR1 as SGHRS and CDR2 as YFSETQ. V was cut by 2 bases and J by 6 bases, with 13 bases left in between. The sample comes from a study of cytomegalovirus exposure and HLA in healthy donors. Study results and limitations: An apparent linkage of common viral pathogens to several of the most significant clusters emerged in a later analysis. Researchers reported in a later analysis that a missense DCLRE1C variant was tied to TCR beta V- and J-gene trimming. CMV antigen specificity was confirmed in vitro for a few CMV-associated chains.

This TCR was sampled from a girl under three years old in good health and CMV-seronegative. The sample consisted of PBMCs. This sequence joins TRBV5-1 and TRBJ2-3; maybe TRBD2 (7 bases). The CDR3 region has the DNA TGCGCCAGCAGCTTTTCACAGGGAGGGGATACGCAGTATTTT. This translates into CASSFSQGGDTQYF.